A selection of T cell receptor beta chains follows, all from one sample in a study of cytomegalovirus exposure and HLA in healthy donors. This table comes from immunoSEQ multiplex PCR, and its TCRdb copy is limited to in-frame clones, with some not included. The sample table sets out about 82,000 clones. The specimen sequenced was PBMCs. The source is a woman aged 25 to 45 in good health and CMV-seronegative. Each CDR3 is given without its conserved first and last residue. Each record gives: V gene, CDR3 protein.

TRBV11-2 ASSPRSTALMKKLF
TRBV2 ASNLGQGRPQH
TRBV5-4 ASSTGLTVLYNEQF
TRBV6-5 ASRNRRDSSYEQY
TRBV27 ASSSRGNTEAF
TRBV6-5 ASRAGLTDRQY
TRBV5-4 ASSLPTGGSYNEQF
TRBV14 ASSHNHGEPQH
TRBV27 ASSSRERSAYEQY
TRBV30 AGGLQTSAADTQY
TRBV27 ASSPLQGLGRGQETQY
TRBV5-1 ASSLDRGSYGYT
TRBV6-5 ASSKTGGAFQPQH
TRBV6-1 ASSDRGGYGYT
TRBV7-2 ASSLSTGSGNTIY
TRBV30 AWTLKGGVGYT
TRBV6-1 ASSEPRTGLNEQY
TRBV28 ASSFRFSATGGPFLGNEQF
TRBV5-1 ASSSSGNNSPLH
TRBV4-1 ASSQDSNLASNTGELF
TRBV5-1 ASGGGRSTDTQY
TRBV30 AWSTGGNTGELF
TRBV6-5 ASSYSGGGSVENQY
TRBV20-1 SARGGYEQY
TRBV7-6 ASSLEGEGYEQY
TRBV18 ASSPEEGVLNYGYT
TRBV15 ATSRDRGQETQY
TRBV6-5 ASSRGLGAGGTQY
TRBV6-1 ASREPRASGANVLT
TRBV11-2 ASSSDRISPLH
TRBV19 ASSSPGIGGIQY
TRBV5-5 ASSLGVASSEAF
TRBV7-2 ASSLVGGLDQPQH
TRBV5-1 ASSLGGPGEREKLF
TRBV27 ASSLAGSNQPQH
TRBV29-1 SVAGLAGGHRTDTQY
TRBV4-2 ASSQLDGLMNTEAF
TRBV6-4 ASSHIPGQGYEQY
TRBV30 AWRARGSSGNTIY
TRBV11-3 ASSAGRADNEQF
TRBV5-4 ASSLDRYSGELF
TRBV28 ASSPGGPGNTEAF